Presented here are 30 T cell receptor beta chains from one specimen sequenced in a study of CD8 T cells in Susac syndrome. Random hexamers were used to reverse transcribe an amount of roughly 0.5 to 1 ug RNA. MiXCR was run by TCRdb on the immunoSEQ multiplex PCR reads, yielding one entry per CDR3 protein. The table records 150,000 to 200,000 distinct CDR3 sequences, roughly 94% of them present only once. Material for sequencing was CD4+ T cells from PBMCs. The receptor set was obtained from a human donor in good health.

The chain employs TRBV3-1 and TRBJ2-7, with 10 positions matching TRBD2. Germline-derived CDR1 and CDR2 are LGHDT and YNNKEL (reference sequence). V gave up 3 bases and J gave up 2 bases; unmatched junction bases: 1. The CDR3 is 14 residues long. CDR3 protein: CASSHGLAAYEQYF. The CDR3, as DNA: TGTGCCAGCAGCCATGGACTAGCGGCCTACGAGCAGTACTTC.

The rearrangement uses TRBV7-2 and TRBJ2-1, with D hard to call. Germline values: CDR1 SGHTA, CDR2 FQGNSA. Trimming removed 0 bases from V and 1 base from J, with 4 bases in between. CDR3 length: 14 amino acids. The CDR3 bases are TGTGCCAGCAGCTTAGCGTGGTCCTACAATGAGCAGTTCTTC. This sequence encodes CASSLAWSYNEQFF. Based on the CDR3 plus reference TRBV7-2 and TRBJ2-1, the full variable domain is GAGVSQSPSNKVTEKGKDVELRCDPISGHTALYWYRQSLGQGLEFLIYFQGNSAPDKSGLPSDRFSAERTGGSVSTLTIQRTQQEDSAVYLCASSLAWSYNEQFFGPGTRLTVL.

The rearrangement joins TRBV27 to TRBJ2-1; TRBD2 matches 8 bases. This CDR3 spans 16 amino acids. After removal of 3 bases from V and 8 bases from J, the junction contained 12 bases not matched to a gene. Germline values: CDR1 MNHEY, CDR2 SMNVEV (reference sequence). CDR3 residues: CASSLRLAGIWDEQFF. CDR3 sequence (DNA): TGTGCCAGCAGTTTGCGTCTAGCGGGTATTTGGGATGAGCAGTTCTTC.

This clonotype was recorded once. The chain is built from TRBV11-2 and TRBJ2-1, with a tentative D call TRBD2 (5 bases). Germline V gene sequence: CDR1 SGHAT, CDR2 FQNNGV. The germline V and J ends were trimmed by 1 base and 0 bases, with 10 bases remaining between them. The CDR3 is 16 amino acids. This CDR3 reads CASSLVGVGSYNEQFF. The CDR3 DNA reads TGTGCCAGCAGCTTAGTCGGGGTCGGCTCCTACAATGAGCAGTTCTTC.

The chain joins TRBV29-1 to TRBJ2-3; a possible D gene is TRBD2 (6 bases). There are 12 residues in the CDR3. Trimming left V 6 bases short and J 2 bases short, with 9 bases between. Germline loops: CDR1 SQVTM, CDR2 ANQGSEA. As DNA, the CDR3 is TGCAGCGTCCGGGACTCCACAGATACGCAGTATTTT. Translation: CSVRDSTDTQYF.

This clonotype has only a few counts. The chain is built from TRBV7-9 and TRBJ1-1; D is ambiguous. The germline V gene has CDR1 SEHNR and CDR2 FQNEAQ (reference sequence). This CDR3 region has 14 residues. Trimming pared 3 bases from V and 2 bases from J, leaving 10 bases between. CDR3 protein: CASSLRELNTEAFF. DNA of the CDR3: TGTGCCAGCAGCTTGAGGGAACTAAACACTGAAGCTTTCTTT.

V gene TRBV20-1 combines with J gene TRBJ1-5; no definite D call. Germline CDR1 reads DFQATT; CDR2 reads SNEGSKA (reference sequence). Trimming took off 6 bases at V and 5 bases at J, with 14 bases between the two ends. This CDR3 contains 13 residues. CDR3 in amino acids: CSAQSAGDQPQHF. CDR3 nucleotide sequence: TGCAGTGCCCAAAGCGCCGGAGATCAGCCCCAGCATTTT.

The chain uses TRBV3-1 and TRBJ2-5; D is perhaps TRBD1 or TRBD2 (5 bases each). The V gene lost 5 bases and the J gene lost 5 bases, with 12 bases spanning the gap. This CDR3 has 13 amino acids. CDR1 and CDR2 from the germline V gene are LGHDT and YNNKEL (reference sequence). The CDR3 is CASSRDPRETQYF. CDR3 sequence (DNA): TGTGCCAGCAGCAGGGACCCTAGGGAGACCCAGTACTTC.

The chain uses TRBV12-3 or TRBV12-4 and TRBJ2-5; weak D call: TRBD1 (5 bases). CDR3 length: 14 amino acids. The ends were cut back, 3 bases at V and 4 bases at J, with 12 bases in the middle. This CDR3 is CASSLDWGSETQYF. CDR3 sequence (DNA): TGTGCCAGCAGTTTGGATTGGGGCTCAGAGACCCAGTACTTC.

Only one count was recorded for this clonotype. This chain uses TRBV18 with TRBJ2-7; 11 positions agree with TRBD1. This CDR3 has 17 amino acids. With V trimmed by 3 bases and J by 1 base, 8 bases remained unmatched. The germline V gene has CDR1 KGHSH and CDR2 LQKENI. The CDR3 DNA reads as TGTGCCAGCTCACCCCATGGACAGGGGGCTGGATCCTACGAGCAGTACTTC. Protein sequence: CASSPHGQGAGSYEQYF.

V and J are TRBV6-2 or TRBV6-3 and TRBJ2-7, with 7 bases that match TRBD1. V shed 8 bases and J 3 bases; nucleotides not matched to a gene: 4. Germline assignment: CDR1 MNHEY and CDR2 SVGEGT. This CDR3 is built from 12 residues. This CDR3 is CASRDRDYEQYF. The CDR3 bases are TGTGCCAGCCGGGACAGAGACTACGAGCAGTACTTC.

CDR3 loop: CSARGSVPAGEDEQFF. In DNA, the CDR3 is TGCAGTGCTAGAGGGTCAGTCCCAGCGGGGGAGGATGAGCAGTTCTTC. The chain has TRBV20-1 and TRBJ2-1, with 8 bases aligning to TRBD2. The CDR3 loop spans 16 amino acids. CDR1 is DFQATT, CDR2 SNEGSKA, per germline (reference sequence). Trimming at V came to 1 base and at J to 8 bases, leaving 13 bases not matched to a gene.

The chain links TRBV29-1 to TRBJ2-7, with D uncertain. CDR3 length: 12 amino acids. The germline gives CDR1 SQVTM, CDR2 ANQGSEA. Trimming shortened V by 4 bases and J by 2 bases, and 9 bases separated the two germline ends. Written as DNA, the CDR3 is TGCAGCGTTGCCTCAGGAACCTACGAGCAGTACTTC. Encoded protein: CSVASGTYEQYF.

This chain connects TRBV18 to TRBJ2-1; 11 bases are a match to TRBD2. With V trimmed by 2 bases and J by 4 bases, 19 bases remained unmatched. Germline lookup yields CDR1 KGHSH and CDR2 LQKENI. This CDR3 has 21 amino acids. CDR3 amino acids: CASSPGPTDRAGTSGYNEQFF. In DNA, the CDR3 is TGTGCCAGCTCACCAGGCCCCACGGACAGGGCCGGGACTAGCGGATACAATGAGCAGTTCTTC.

The chain uses TRBV28 and TRBJ2-7; 10 bases fit TRBD1. The germline V gene encodes CDR1 MDHEN and CDR2 SYDVKM. The CDR3 is 16 amino acids. V dropped 6 bases and J dropped 3; count of bases not matched to a gene: 11. The chain's CDR3 is CASRSIDGTGVYEQYF. As DNA, the CDR3 is TGTGCCAGCAGGTCAATCGACGGGACAGGGGTCTACGAGCAGTACTTC.

The chain employs TRBV20-1 and TRBJ2-2, with D uncertain. Germline values: CDR1 DFQATT, CDR2 SNEGSKA (reference sequence). Trimming left V 4 bases short and J 0 bases short, with 6 bases between. This CDR3 spans 13 amino acids. This CDR3 reads CSAKRTNTGELFF. The CDR3 bases are TGCAGTGCTAAGCGTACGAACACCGGGGAGCTGTTTTTT.

In its sample, this clonotype was seen once. The J gene is TRBJ2-5, the V gene TRBV28; D might be TRBD2 (5 bases). The V gene lost 7 bases and the J gene lost 2 bases, with 20 bases spanning the gap. Germline CDR1 MDHEN, CDR2 SYDVKM. The CDR3 sequence is 16 residues long. The CDR3 region is CASTAPSGRAQETQYF. DNA of the CDR3: TGTGCCAGCACCGCACCCAGCGGTCGGGCACAAGAGACCCAGTACTTC. Drawing the rest from reference TRBV28 and TRBJ2-5, the complete variable domain is DVKVTQSSRYLVKRTGEKVFLECVQDMDHENMFWYRQDPGLGLRLIYFSYDVKMKEKGDIPEGYSVSREKKERFSLILESASTNQTSMYLCASTAPSGRAQETQYFGPGTRLLVL.

J is TRBJ2-1 and V is TRBV7-2, with 11 bases that match TRBD2. The CDR3 totals 14 residues. Germline values: CDR1 SGHTA, CDR2 FQGNSA. Trimming cost V 5 bases and J 7 bases; bases outside gene matches: 4. The CDR3 loop reads CASSGWTSGNEQFF. In DNA, the CDR3 is TGTGCCAGCAGCGGTTGGACTAGCGGGAATGAGCAGTTCTTC.

The rearrangement joins TRBV20-1 to TRBJ2-7; 8 nucleotides align to TRBD2. V dropped 1 base and J dropped 6; count of bases not matched to a gene: 8. The CDR3 runs to 14 residues. Germline CDR1 and CDR2: DFQATT and SNEGSKA (reference sequence). CDR3 sequence: CSARGLAGLREQYF. The CDR3 coding sequence is TGCAGTGCTAGAGGGTTAGCGGGGCTTCGCGAGCAGTACTTC.

The rearrangement uses TRBV28 and TRBJ2-1; 8 nucleotides line up with TRBD2. With V trimmed by 0 bases and J by 4 bases, 2 bases remained unmatched. Germline V CDR1 and CDR2: MDHEN, SYDVKM. This CDR3 is 15 amino acids long. CDR3 protein: CASSLWREEYNEQFF. The CDR3 DNA reads as TGTGCCAGCAGTTTATGGCGGGAGGAGTACAATGAGCAGTTCTTC.

The chain's CDR3 is CATSREGRNNEQFF. CDR3 nucleotide sequence: TGTGCCACCAGCAGAGAGGGCAGAAACAATGAGCAGTTCTTC. This chain links TRBV15 with TRBJ2-1; D unresolved. Trimming took 0 bases from V and 5 from J, leaving 8 bases between them. The germline gives CDR1 LNHNV, CDR2 YYDKDF (reference sequence). The CDR3 extends over 14 amino acids.

This chain connects TRBV29-1 to TRBJ1-4, with 7 bases aligning to TRBD1. The trim removed 7 bases at V and 4 bases at J, leaving 9 bases unmatched. This CDR3 contains 14 residues. Germline lookup yields CDR1 SQVTM and CDR2 ANQGSEA. The chain's CDR3 is CSARPTGHNEKLFF. CDR3 coding DNA: TGCAGCGCCCGACCGACAGGGCATAATGAAAAACTGTTTTTT. Complete variable domain (other parts from reference TRBV29-1 and TRBJ1-4): SAVISQKPSRDICQRGTSLTIQCQVDSQVTMMFWYRQQPGQSLTLIATANQGSEATYESGFVIDKFPISRPNLTFSTLTVSNMSPEDSSIYLCSARPTGHNEKLFFGSGTQLSVL.

The V call is TRBV5-6, the J call TRBJ2-5; perhaps TRBD2 as D (5 bases). V lost 9 bases and J 5 bases, leaving 17 bases between the germline ends. Germline V lookup: CDR1 SGHDT, CDR2 YYEEEE. The length of the CDR3 is 13 residues. The CDR3 DNA is TGTGCCACGCATGCGCGGGTGGGTGAGACCCAGTACTTC. This translates into CATHARVGETQYF.

The sample holds one count of this clonotype. The CDR3 DNA reads TGTGCCAGCAGCTTTTCGACGGCCTACAATGAGCAGTTCTTC. Translation gives CASSFSTAYNEQFF. The J gene is TRBJ2-1, the V gene TRBV7-9; D gene uncertain. The V gene's germline CDR1 is SEHNR and CDR2 FQNEAQ (reference sequence). The CDR3 is made up of 14 amino acids. V dropped 3 bases and J dropped 2 bases, with 8 bases sitting between them.

V is TRBV7-2 and J is TRBJ2-7, with 8 bases that match TRBD1. J was trimmed by 3 bases and V by 5 bases; bases with no gene match: 9. The CDR3 sequence is 15 residues long. Germline-derived CDR1 and CDR2 are SGHTA and FQGNSA. The CDR3 DNA is TGTGCCAGCAGCACGAGGACAGGGATAGGCTACGAGCAGTACTTC. It specifies CASSTRTGIGYEQYF.

This chain joins TRBV6-6 and TRBJ2-1; the D call may be TRBD1 or TRBD2 (5 bases each). The ends were cut back, 0 bases at V and 9 bases at J, with 18 bases in the middle. CDR3 size: 16 residues. CDR1 and CDR2 (germline): MNHNY, SVGAGI (reference sequence). The CDR3 is CASSYSMTGGWTEQFF. The CDR3 DNA follows: TGTGCCAGCAGTTACTCGATGACTGGGGGATGGACTGAGCAGTTCTTC.

Worth noting for this clonotype: The DNA is omitted, as the CDR3 cannot be located on it reliably, and the CDR3 follows TCRdb's listing. The chain recombines TRBV2 with TRBJ1-2; TRBD1, the D gene given by the table, was not confirmed from the DNA. The germline gives CDR1 SNHLY, CDR2 FYNNEI. The CDR3 has 13 residues if both end residues are counted. This CDR3 is CASGDSFGAGYTF.

This chain uses TRBV15 with TRBJ2-5; no clear D. The CDR3 has 13 amino acids. Germline V gene data show CDR1 as LNHNV and CDR2 as YYDKDF (reference sequence). With 0 bases removed from V and 5 bases from J, the gap between germline ends came to 7 bases. The CDR3 spells CATSRDLGETQYF. Here the CDR3 DNA reads TGTGCCACCAGCAGAGATCTTGGTGAGACCCAGTACTTC.

CDR3 region: CASSQGSTEAFF. As DNA, the CDR3 is TGTGCCAGTAGTCAGGGTAGCACTGAAGCTTTCTTT. The rearrangement uses TRBV19 and TRBJ1-1, with D perhaps TRBD1 (5 bases). The CDR3 length is 12 residues. The ends were cut back, 5 bases at V and 4 bases at J, with 8 bases in the middle. The germline CDR1 and CDR2 sequences are LNHDA and SQIVND (reference sequence).

CDR3 sequence (DNA): TGTGCCAGCAGCATGATCCGGGACAGGGAAAAAAACATTCAGTACTTC. This encodes CASSMIRDREKNIQYF. This chain connects TRBV7-2 to TRBJ2-4; 9 nucleotides line up with TRBD1. Germline assignment: CDR1 SGHTA and CDR2 FQGNSA. The CDR3 has 16 amino acids. The ends lost 5 bases at V and 4 bases at J; junction bases unmatched: 9.